Below, 25 T cell receptor beta chains from the same sample are listed, as sequenced in a study of brain metastases from non-small cell lung cancer. Using immunoSEQ multiplex PCR, the repertoire was profiled, and TCRdb retains in-frame clones only, with some absent. This sample has 2,500 to 3,500 clones, with around 81% found just once. Sequenced: primary lung tumor tissue. Receptor source: a donor over 35 with non-small cell lung cancer.

The chain has TRBV6-5 and TRBJ2-7; perhaps TRBD2 as D (6 bases). Germline V gene sequence: CDR1 MNHEY, CDR2 SVGAGI. Trimming cost V 7 bases and J 2 bases, with 9 bases left between them. CDR3 length: 12 residues. The chain's CDR3 is CASIWGAYEQYF. The CDR3 DNA reads as TGTGCCAGCATCTGGGGGGCCTACGAGCAGTACTTC.

This clone was found a few times. Other nucleotide sequences from this sample produce the same CDR3. The CDR3 nucleotides read TGTGCCAGCAGCTTGAGAAACAGCCTCGGCTATGGCTACACCTTC. Encoded protein: CASSLRNSLGYGYTF. V usage is TRBV5-4 and J usage is TRBJ1-2; D remains unclear. Trimming pared 1 base from V and 4 bases from J, leaving 14 bases between. CDR1 and CDR2 (germline): SGHNT, YYREEE (reference sequence). The CDR3 runs 15 residues.

The rearrangement links TRBV18 to TRBJ2-1; a possible D gene is TRBD2 (5 bases). Deletions cut 5 bases from V and 10 bases from J, with 15 bases between. The CDR3 runs to 13 residues. In germline, CDR1 is KGHSH, CDR2 LQKENI. CDR3 in amino acids: CASSAAHGVEQFF. In DNA form, the CDR3 reads TGTGCCAGCTCAGCCGCCCACGGGGTGGAGCAGTTCTTC. Based on the CDR3 plus reference TRBV18 and TRBJ2-1, the full variable domain is NAGVMQNPRHLVRRRGQEARLRCSPMKGHSHVYWYRQLPEEGLKFMVYLQKENIIDESGMPKERFSAEFPKEGPSILRIQQVVRGDSAAYFCASSAAHGVEQFFGPGTRLTVL.

A word on this clone: A much larger clone differs from this one at a single base, so this may be a read error. This rearrangement joins TRBV5-1 to TRBJ2-7, with TRBD1 identical over 7 bases. Germline V gives CDR1 SGHRS, CDR2 YFSETQ. The CDR3 has 14 residues. V gave up 6 bases and J gave up 3 bases; unmatched junction bases: 9. CDR3: CASNFSGGDYEQYF. CDR3 bases: TGCGCCAGCAACTTTTCAGGGGGAGACTACGAGCAGTACTTC.

The count of this clone is one. This chain connects TRBV6-5 to TRBJ2-3; maybe TRBD1 (5 bases). The CDR3 covers 13 residues. Germline loops: CDR1 MNHEY, CDR2 SVGAGI. Trimming pared 6 bases from V and 2 bases from J, leaving 9 bases between. CDR3: CASRATATDTQYF. The CDR3 DNA sequence: TGTGCCAGCAGGGCGACAGCCACAGATACGCAGTATTTT.

The chain recombines TRBV24-1 with TRBJ1-4; 7 positions match TRBD1. The CDR3 runs 15 residues. The trim removed 3 bases at V and 6 bases at J, leaving 6 bases unmatched. Germline V CDR1 and CDR2: KGHDR, SFDVKD. CDR3 in amino acids: CATSDTQGVDEKLFF. The CDR3 region has the DNA TGTGCCACCAGTGATACCCAGGGGGTCGATGAAAAACTGTTTTTT.

The chain employs TRBV9 and TRBJ2-1; D perhaps matches TRBD1 (6 bases). From germline, CDR1 is SGDLS and CDR2 YYNGEE. CDR3 length: 14 amino acids. The V end lost 3 bases, the J end lost 5 bases, and 12 bases lay between the germline ends. CDR3 DNA: TGTGCCAGCAGCGCCCGGGACATCAACAATGAGCAGTTCTTC. This codes for CASSARDINNEQFF.

As concerns this clone: Other DNA sequences in the same sample also yield this CDR3. The rearrangement joins TRBV28 to TRBJ1-2; tentatively, D is TRBD1 (5 bases). The CDR3 consists of 12 residues. V was cut by 2 bases and J by 8 bases, with 9 bases left in between. The germline V gene has CDR1 MDHEN and CDR2 SYDVKM. The chain's CDR3 is CASSLPGYGYTF. CDR3 bases: TGTGCCAGCAGTTTACCAGGGTACGGCTACACCTTC.

This sequence joins TRBV5-6 and TRBJ1-1, with D perhaps TRBD1 (5 bases). The germline gives CDR1 SGHDT, CDR2 YYEEEE. The V gene lost 2 bases and the J gene lost 7 bases, with 9 bases spanning the gap. The CDR3 extends over 12 amino acids. CDR3 bases: TGTGCCAGCAGCTTTCAGGGCGGTGAAGCTTTCTTT. Translation gives CASSFQGGEAFF.

The rearrangement joins TRBV14 to TRBJ1-1, with D possibly matching TRBD1 (5 bases). Trimming removed 2 bases at V and 7 bases at J, with 11 bases between. This CDR3 spans 13 amino acids. Germline V gene sequence: CDR1 SGHDN, CDR2 FVKESK. The CDR3 coding sequence is TGTGCCAGCAGCCAACCACGGCAGGGTGAAGCTTTCTTT. Translating it yields CASSQPRQGEAFF.

This CDR3 is CASSGRYGDEKLFF. The CDR3 DNA sequence: TGCGCCAGCAGTGGAAGATACGGGGATGAAAAACTGTTTTTT. V is TRBV10-2 and J is TRBJ1-4, with no clear D. Per the germline V gene, CDR1 is WSHSY and CDR2 is SAAADI. The CDR3 extends over 14 amino acids. The ends were cut back, 4 bases at V and 6 bases at J, with 12 bases in the middle.

This clone was seen a few times. CDR3 in DNA: TGTGCCAGCAGCTTAGCGGGGGCGGATGAAAAACTGTTTTTT. Amino acids: CASSLAGADEKLFF. The rearrangement links TRBV7-9 to TRBJ1-4, with a weak D call TRBD1 (6 bases). The CDR3 is made up of 14 amino acids. The germline V gene encodes CDR1 SEHNR and CDR2 FQNEAQ (reference sequence). The V end was cut by 0 bases, the J end by 6 bases, with 8 bases between.

A single count supports this clone. At the DNA level, this CDR3 is encoded by other sequences in the same sample as well. The rearrangement joins TRBV19 to TRBJ1-2; D gene ambiguous. Trimming pared 1 base from V and 4 bases from J, leaving 7 bases between. The CDR3 is 13 residues long. Germline-derived CDR1 and CDR2 are LNHDA and SQIVND (reference sequence). Here the CDR3 reads CASSIGDIYGYTF. CDR3 DNA: TGTGCCAGTAGTATAGGAGACATCTATGGCTACACCTTC.

CDR3 loop: CASSQTAGTDTQYF. The CDR3 DNA is TGTGCCAGCAGCCAGACTGCGGGCACAGATACGCAGTATTTT. The chain combines TRBV5-4 with TRBJ2-3, with D uncertain. Trimming removed 4 bases at V and 1 base at J, with 10 bases between. CDR1 and CDR2 from the germline V gene are SGHNT and YYREEE (reference sequence). The CDR3 sequence is 14 residues long.

V usage is TRBV4-2 and J usage is TRBJ1-4, with unresolved D. CDR1 LGHNA and CDR2 YNFKEQ come from the germline V gene. This CDR3 has 16 amino acids. Trimming removed 0 bases at V and 8 bases at J, with 16 bases between. CDR3 residues: CASSQDPGRNMEKLFF. The CDR3 nucleotides are TGTGCCAGCAGCCAAGATCCCGGTAGGAATATGGAAAAACTGTTTTTT.

The chain joins TRBV5-4 to TRBJ2-2; TRBD1 aligns across 7 bases. The CDR3 runs 13 residues. Germline V gives CDR1 SGHNT, CDR2 YYREEE (reference sequence). Unmatched junction bases numbered 3, after V lost 6 bases and J lost 4 bases. CDR3 nucleotides: TGTGCCAGCATCGACAGGGCCACCGGGGAGCTGTTTTTT. It codes for CASIDRATGELFF.

In the case of this clone: A much larger clone sits a single nucleotide away, making a read error possible. The rearrangement uses TRBV19 and TRBJ2-1; D is unclear. The CDR3 has 13 amino acids. Per the germline V gene, CDR1 is LNHDA and CDR2 is SQIVND (reference sequence). CDR3 nucleotides: TGTACCAGTAGTACGTCAGCTTACAATGAGCAGTTCTTC. As protein: CTSSTSAYNEQFF.

For this clone: It may be a read error: a sequence one base away is much more abundant. The sample holds other DNA sequences that translate to the same CDR3. The chain combines TRBV10-1 with TRBJ2-7, with D possibly TRBD1 on 5 matching bases. Germline V CDR1 and CDR2: WNHNN, SYGVQD (reference sequence). This CDR3 contains 15 residues. In DNA form, the CDR3 reads TGTGCCAGCAGTGAAGGGGCCGACACTAACTACGAGCAGTACTTC. Its translation is CASSEGADTNYEQYF.

Of note for this clone: Other DNA sequences in the sample encode the same CDR3. The chain employs TRBV24-1 and TRBJ2-1; D gene unclear. Trimming removed 2 bases at V and 0 bases at J, with 16 bases between. The CDR3 sequence is 18 residues long. Germline loops: CDR1 KGHDR, CDR2 SFDVKD. CDR3 nucleotides: TGTGCCACCAGTGATTCCCTCCCGGATTCGCTCTCCTACAATGAGCAGTTCTTC. Protein product: CATSDSLPDSLSYNEQFF.

The rearrangement links TRBV5-4 to TRBJ1-1; D unclear. The CDR3 covers 13 residues. Germline assignment: CDR1 SGHNT and CDR2 YYREEE (reference sequence). The V and J ends lost 4 bases and 0 bases respectively, with 7 bases between them. For the CDR3, the DNA is TGTGCCAGCAGCCAGGTGGTGAACACTGAAGCTTTCTTT. This translates into CASSQVVNTEAFF.

This chain links TRBV4-3 with TRBJ1-3; maybe TRBD1 (5 bases). V was cut by 0 bases and J by 7 bases, with 16 bases left in between. The length of the CDR3 is 16 residues. Germline lookup yields CDR1 LGHNA and CDR2 YSLEER. The DNA of the CDR3 is TGCGCCAGCAGCCAAGATCGAGAGGGGACTCCTAACACCATATATTTT. Translation gives CASSQDREGTPNTIYF.

This clone turned up a few times. The rearrangement links TRBV7-9 to TRBJ1-2; tentative D call: TRBD1 (5 bases). Trimming left V 4 bases short and J 9 bases short, with 15 bases between. The germline CDR1 and CDR2 sequences are SEHNR and FQNEAQ (reference sequence). The CDR3 loop spans 13 amino acids. This chain's CDR3 is CASSSSPRGSYTF. Here the CDR3 DNA reads TGTGCCAGCAGCTCATCACCTCGGGGGAGCTACACCTTC.

The J gene is TRBJ2-2, the V gene TRBV7-7; TRBD2 matches at 10 bases. J lost 0 bases, V lost 5 bases, and 12 bases had no gene match. The CDR3 has 19 amino acids. CDR1 and CDR2 from the germline V gene are SSHAT and FNYEAQ (reference sequence). The CDR3 spells CASSPGLARGVTNTGELFF. In DNA, the CDR3 is TGTGCCAGCAGCCCGGGACTAGCGCGGGGCGTGACGAACACCGGGGAGCTGTTTTTT.

This clone has only one observation. Compared with germline, one end of the junction differs, possibly owing to a read error. V is TRBV3-1 (or the pseudogene TRBV3-2) and J is TRBJ2-7; TRBD1 might be the D (6 bases). The CDR3 consists of 15 residues. CDR1 is LGHDT, CDR2 YNNKEL, per germline (reference sequence). Written as DNA, the CDR3 is TGTGTCAGCAGCCCCCGACAGGTAAACGGGTACGAGCAGTACTTC. Protein product: CVSSPRQVNGYEQYF.

This clone appeared a few times. The chain has TRBV5-1 and TRBJ2-1; TRBD2 matches at 8 bases. The germline V gene encodes CDR1 SGHRS and CDR2 YFSETQ. The ends lost 4 bases at V and 5 bases at J; junction bases unmatched: 5. This CDR3 has 14 residues. CDR3 bases: TGCGCCAGCAGCGTCGGGGGGGCCGACAATGAGCAGTTCTTC. Its translation is CASSVGGADNEQFF.